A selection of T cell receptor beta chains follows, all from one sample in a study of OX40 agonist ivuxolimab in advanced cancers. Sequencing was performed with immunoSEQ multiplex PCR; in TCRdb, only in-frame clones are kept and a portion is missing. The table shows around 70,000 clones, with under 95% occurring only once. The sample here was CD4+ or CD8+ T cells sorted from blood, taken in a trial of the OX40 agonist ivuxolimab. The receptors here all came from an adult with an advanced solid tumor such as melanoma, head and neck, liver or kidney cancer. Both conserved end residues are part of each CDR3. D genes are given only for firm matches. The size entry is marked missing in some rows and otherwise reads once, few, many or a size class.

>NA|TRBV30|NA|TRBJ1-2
TGTGCCTGGAGTGTAAAGGGTGCCGGGGGGTATGGCTACACCTTC
CAWSVKGAGGYGYTF
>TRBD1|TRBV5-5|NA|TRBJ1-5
TGTGCCAGCAGCTTGGGGGACAGAACCAATCAGCCCCAGCATTTT
CASSLGDRTNQPQHF
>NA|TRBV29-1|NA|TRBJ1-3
TGCAGCGTTGAGGACCAGTTAGTAGGAAACACCATATATTTT
CSVEDQLVGNTIYF
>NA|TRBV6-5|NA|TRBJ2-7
TGTGCCAGCAGTCCGGTCCCATACGAGCAGTACTTC
CASSPVPYEQYF
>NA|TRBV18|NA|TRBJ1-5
TGTGCCAGCTCACCCCCCGGGCCCTCGGAGGATCAGCCCCAGCATTTT
CASSPPGPSEDQPQHF
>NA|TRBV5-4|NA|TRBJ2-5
TGTGCCAGCAGCTTGGGGACAGACCAAGAGACCCAGTACTTC
CASSLGTDQETQYF
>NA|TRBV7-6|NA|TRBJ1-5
TGTGCCAGCAGCCCTAATGGGGGCGCGGCTGCTTTCAATCAGCCCCAGCATTTT
CASSPNGGAAAFNQPQHF
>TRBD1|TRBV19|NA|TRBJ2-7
TGTGCCAGTAGTTCGGACAGGGAGGTGTACGAGCAGTACTTC
CASSSDREVYEQYF
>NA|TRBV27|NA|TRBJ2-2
TGTGCCAGCAGTTTATATGATACGAACACCGGGGAGCTGTTTTTT
CASSLYDTNTGELFF
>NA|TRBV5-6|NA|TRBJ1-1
TGTGCCAGCAGCTTTGGGGGGACTGAAGCTTTCTTT
CASSFGGTEAFF
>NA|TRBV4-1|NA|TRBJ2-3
TGCGCCAGCAGCCAAGTCCTAGCGTACTCGGCAGATACGCAGTATTTT
CASSQVLAYSADTQYF
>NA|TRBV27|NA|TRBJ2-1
TGTGCCAGCAACAAGATAAGAACCTACAATGAGCAGTTCTTC
CASNKIRTYNEQFF
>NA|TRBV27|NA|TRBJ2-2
TGTGCCAGCGGCCATACGAACACCGGGGAGCTGTTTTTT
CASGHTNTGELFF
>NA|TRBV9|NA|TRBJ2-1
TGTGCCAGCAGCGTAGGAGTGCCGAGATTTGGCTACAATGAGCAGTTCTTC
CASSVGVPRFGYNEQFF
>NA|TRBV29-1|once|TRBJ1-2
TGCAGCGCCCGGTCGTGGGGGGGTCGCTATCCCGACAAGGACACCTTC
CSARSWGGRYPDKDTF
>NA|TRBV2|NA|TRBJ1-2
TGTGCCAACTTAAGGAGGGAGGACTATGGCTACACCTTC
CANLRREDYGYTF
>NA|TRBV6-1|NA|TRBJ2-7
TGTGCCAGCAGTGGTCTAGCTTCCTACGAGCAGTACTTC
CASSGLASYEQYF
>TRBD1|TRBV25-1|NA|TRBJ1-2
TGTGCCAGCGGGGCCGGGACAGATAATGGCTACACCTTC
CASGAGTDNGYTF
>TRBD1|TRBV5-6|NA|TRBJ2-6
TGTGCCAGCAGCCCAGGGACAGCGCTTGAAAGGGCCAACGTCCTGACTTTC
CASSPGTALERANVLTF